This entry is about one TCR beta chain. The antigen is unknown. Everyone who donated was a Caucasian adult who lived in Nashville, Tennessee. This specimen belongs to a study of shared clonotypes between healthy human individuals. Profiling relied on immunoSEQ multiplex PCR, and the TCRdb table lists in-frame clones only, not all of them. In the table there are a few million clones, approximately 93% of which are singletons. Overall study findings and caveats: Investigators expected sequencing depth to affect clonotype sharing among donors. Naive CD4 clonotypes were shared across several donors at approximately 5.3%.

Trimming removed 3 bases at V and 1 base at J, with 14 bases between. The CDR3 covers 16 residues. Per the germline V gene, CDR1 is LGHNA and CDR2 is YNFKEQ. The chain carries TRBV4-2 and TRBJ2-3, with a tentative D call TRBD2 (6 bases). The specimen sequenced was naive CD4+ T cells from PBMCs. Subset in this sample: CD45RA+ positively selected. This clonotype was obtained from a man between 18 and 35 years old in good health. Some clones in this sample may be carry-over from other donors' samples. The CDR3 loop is CASSQEGPTGTDTQYF. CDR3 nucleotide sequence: TGTGCCAGCAGCCAGGAGGGGCCGACGGGCACAGATACGCAGTATTTT.